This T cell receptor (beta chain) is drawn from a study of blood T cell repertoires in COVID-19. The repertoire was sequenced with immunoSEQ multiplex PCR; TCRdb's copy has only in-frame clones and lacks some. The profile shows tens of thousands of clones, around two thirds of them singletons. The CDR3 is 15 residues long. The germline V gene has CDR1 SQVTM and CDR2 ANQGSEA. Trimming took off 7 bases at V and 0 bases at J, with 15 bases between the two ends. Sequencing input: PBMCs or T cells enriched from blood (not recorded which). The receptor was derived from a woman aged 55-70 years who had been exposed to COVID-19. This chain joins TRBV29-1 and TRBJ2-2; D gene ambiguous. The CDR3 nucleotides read TGCAGCGCTCTTGTGGGCTCTGCGAACACCGGGGAGCTGTTTTTT. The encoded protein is CSALVGSANTGELFF.